The 29 T cell receptor beta chains in this list originate from one sample, sequenced in a study of CD8+ T cells in alopecia areata. Extraction of RNA preceded its reverse transcription into cDNA, which served as the sequencing template. Sequencing used immunoSEQ multiplex PCR; TCRdb keeps in-frame clones, though not all of them. The data contain some 150,000 clones, around 71% of them singletons. Sequencing was performed on CD8+ T cells sorted from blood, taken at week 0. The receptors here all came from a human donor with alopecia areata.

This sequence joins TRBV7-9 and TRBJ2-7; tentative D call: TRBD2 (7 bases). Looked up from germline, CDR1 is SEHNR and CDR2 is FQNEAQ (reference sequence). The CDR3 covers 15 residues. The germline V and J ends were trimmed by 5 bases and 7 bases, with 21 bases remaining between them. Here the CDR3 DNA reads TGTGCCAGCAGCCCACCCCGGGGGGCCCGAGCGGAGCAGTACTTC. It is translated as CASSPPRGARAEQYF.

The chain joins TRBV4-2 to TRBJ2-3; D gene uncertain. Germline V gene sequence: CDR1 LGHNA, CDR2 YNFKEQ. This CDR3 is built from 15 residues. The V and J ends lost 0 bases and 6 bases respectively, with 13 bases between them. CDR3 in amino acids: CASSQELRAADTQYF. The CDR3 DNA follows: TGTGCCAGCAGCCAAGAGTTAAGGGCGGCGGATACGCAGTATTTT.

In DNA, the CDR3 is TGTGCCAGCAGCACCCGGGGGGTTCGGGTGGATACGCAGTATTTT. Amino acids: CASSTRGVRVDTQYF. The chain links TRBV13 to TRBJ2-3, with 7 bases matching TRBD2. The junction had 11 bases not matched to a gene; V was cut back by 5 bases and J by 6 bases. The germline V gene has CDR1 PRHDT and CDR2 FYEKMQ (reference sequence). The CDR3 is made up of 15 amino acids.

J is TRBJ1-5 and V is TRBV27; TRBD1 might be the D (5 bases). Germline assignment: CDR1 MNHEY and CDR2 SMNVEV (reference sequence). CDR3 size: 15 residues. Trimming cost V 5 bases and J 6 bases, with 17 bases left between them. This chain's CDR3 is CASSPNSGGRQPQHF. CDR3 in DNA: TGTGCCAGCAGTCCAAATTCGGGGGGACGTCAGCCCCAGCATTTT.

This clone was counted a few times. The CDR3: CAWSVFLGGLGYTF. CDR3 sequence (DNA): TGTGCCTGGAGTGTATTCCTCGGGGGCTTGGGCTACACCTTC. The V gene is TRBV30, the J gene TRBJ1-2; maybe TRBD1 (6 bases). V was cut by 0 bases and J by 8 bases, with 16 bases left in between. CDR1 and CDR2 from the germline V gene are GTSNPN and SVGIG (reference sequence). The CDR3 runs 14 residues.

In this sample, this clone turned up many times. In the same sample, other DNA sequences code for this CDR3. The chain links TRBV13 to TRBJ2-3; 9 bases line up with TRBD1. Germline CDR1 and CDR2: PRHDT and FYEKMQ (reference sequence). Unmatched junction bases numbered 7, after V lost 6 bases and J lost 6 bases. The CDR3 has 14 residues. The CDR3 region has the DNA TGTGCCAGCAGACCACAGGGGGCTCGGGATACGCAGTATTTT. It yields the protein CASRPQGARDTQYF.

The chain carries TRBV2 and TRBJ1-1; D gene unclear. The length of the CDR3 is 13 residues. CDR1 and CDR2 from the germline V gene are SNHLY and FYNNEI. V was shortened by 6 bases and J by 3 bases, with 11 bases between the two germline ends. The CDR3 loop reads CASSPPGDTEAFF. CDR3 in DNA: TGTGCCAGCAGCCCCCCTGGGGACACTGAAGCTTTCTTT.

This sequence joins TRBV7-6 and TRBJ2-3; 7 bases agree with TRBD1. Unmatched junction bases numbered 9, after V lost 5 bases and J lost 4 bases. Germline CDR1 and CDR2: SGHVS and FNYEAQ. This CDR3 region has 15 residues. CDR3 nucleotide sequence: TGTGCCAGCAGCCCGACAGGGTACGGCGCAGATACGCAGTATTTT. Translated, it gives CASSPTGYGADTQYF.

This chain links TRBV27 with TRBJ1-2, with D perhaps matching TRBD1 (5 bases). Deletions cut 0 bases from V and 10 bases from J, with 9 bases between. The CDR3 is made up of 12 amino acids. Germline values: CDR1 MNHEY, CDR2 SMNVEV (reference sequence). CDR3 in DNA: TGTGCCAGCAGTTTATCTGGGGGTGACTACACCTTC. Translated, it gives CASSLSGGDYTF.

The rearrangement links TRBV6-6 to TRBJ1-6; D remains unclear. Germline values: CDR1 MNHNY, CDR2 SVGAGI (reference sequence). The CDR3 is 14 residues long. Trimming cost V 6 bases and J 9 bases, with 15 bases left between them. This chain's CDR3 is CASSIDKTGSPLHF. CDR3 in DNA: TGTGCCAGCAGCATTGACAAGACGGGTTCACCCCTCCACTTT.

This clone was seen a few times. The rearrangement links TRBV30 to TRBJ2-7, with a tentative D call TRBD2 (5 bases). The V end lost 2 bases, the J end lost 4 bases, and 24 bases lay between the germline ends. Germline loops: CDR1 GTSNPN, CDR2 SVGIG (reference sequence). This CDR3 is built from 17 residues. The CDR3 region has the DNA TGTGCCTGGAGTTCCCTGCGGGCCTCGCGGACGCAATACGAGCAGTACTTC. Translated, it gives CAWSSLRASRTQYEQYF.

This clone has just one count. The V and J genes are TRBV29-1 and TRBJ2-1, with 10 bases fitting TRBD1. V shed 7 bases and J 10 bases; nucleotides not matched to a gene: 13. The germline V gene has CDR1 SQVTM and CDR2 ANQGSEA. The CDR3 consists of 14 residues. CDR3 region: CSAEPGTGEEEQFF. CDR3 DNA: TGCAGCGCCGAACCCGGGACAGGGGAAGAGGAGCAGTTCTTC.

This chain uses TRBV5-1 with TRBJ2-7; D perhaps matches TRBD2 (5 bases). Germline CDR1 SGHRS, CDR2 YFSETQ. V shed 6 bases and J shed 3 bases, with 10 bases lying between them. The CDR3 spans 12 residues. The chain's CDR3 is CASMGANYEQYF. As DNA, the CDR3 is TGCGCCAGCATGGGAGCGAACTACGAGCAGTACTTC.

The chain combines TRBV5-6 with TRBJ2-1; D is unclear. Deletions cut 0 bases from V and 9 bases from J, with 13 bases between. This CDR3 has 14 amino acids. CDR1 and CDR2 (germline): SGHDT, YYEEEE. The CDR3 nucleotides are TGTGCCAGCAGCTTGGGGACCTTAAGTAGTGAGCAGTTCTTC. This encodes CASSLGTLSSEQFF.

The CDR3: CAWIMNTEAFF. CDR3 nucleotides: TGTGCCTGGATCATGAACACTGAAGCTTTCTTT. The gene calls are TRBV30 and TRBJ1-1; D gene ambiguous. Trimming left V 4 bases short and J 0 bases short, with 3 bases between. The length of the CDR3 is 11 residues. CDR1 and CDR2 from the germline V gene are GTSNPN and SVGIG (reference sequence).

This clone has just one count. This chain connects TRBV25-1 to TRBJ1-2; TRBD1 is a possible D gene (6 bases). The CDR3 runs to 13 residues. Germline CDR1 is MGHDK and CDR2 is SYGVNS. The V end was cut by 3 bases, the J end by 8 bases, with 13 bases between. CDR3 DNA sequence: TGTGCCAGCAGTGATTCAGGGGCAACCGGCTACACCTTC. It is translated as CASSDSGATGYTF.

The chain joins TRBV7-9 to TRBJ2-7; 14 nucleotides align to TRBD2. Germline CDR1 is SEHNR and CDR2 is FQNEAQ (reference sequence). The CDR3 runs to 17 residues. The trim removed 1 base at V and 0 bases at J, leaving 2 bases unmatched. CDR3 DNA: TGTGCCAGCAGCTTAGGGACTAGCGGGGGGCTCTCCTACGAGCAGTACTTC. Its protein is CASSLGTSGGLSYEQYF.

The chain recombines TRBV30 with TRBJ2-1, with 8 bases that match TRBD1. V lost 3 bases and J lost 8; bases outside the gene matches: 9. CDR1 is GTSNPN and CDR2 is SVGIG in the germline V gene (reference sequence). The CDR3 totals 14 residues. CDR3 region: CAWRWTGTGDEQFF. DNA for the CDR3: TGTGCCTGGAGGTGGACAGGGACGGGCGATGAGCAGTTCTTC.

J is TRBJ1-4 and V is TRBV9, with unresolved D. The germline CDR1 and CDR2 sequences are SGDLS and YYNGEE. This CDR3 has 13 residues. The germline V and J ends were trimmed by 3 bases and 5 bases, with 8 bases remaining between them. The CDR3 here is CASSDSFNEKLFF. CDR3 DNA: TGTGCCAGCAGCGACAGCTTCAATGAAAAACTGTTTTTT.

This clone was detected only a few times. The chain combines TRBV10-2 with TRBJ2-3; D gene unclear. Looked up from germline, CDR1 is WSHSY and CDR2 is SAAADI. Trimming took 6 bases from V and 2 from J, leaving 3 bases between them. The CDR3 is 11 residues long. CDR3 nucleotide sequence: TGCGCCAGCAGAGACACAGATACGCAGTATTTT. Translating it yields CASRDTDTQYF.

The count of this clone is one. This rearrangement joins TRBV5-1 to TRBJ1-4; no clear D. Per the germline V gene, CDR1 is SGHRS and CDR2 is YFSETQ. The CDR3 runs 12 residues. The V and J ends lost 4 bases and 7 bases respectively, with 8 bases between them. The CDR3 region has the DNA TGCGCCAGCAGCCCGGAGGGTGAAAAACTGTTTTTT. This sequence encodes CASSPEGEKLFF.

V usage is TRBV11-3 and J usage is TRBJ2-5; 8 nucleotides align to TRBD1. The CDR3 covers 16 residues. V lost 5 bases, J lost 1 base, and 9 bases stayed unmatched. Per the germline V gene, CDR1 is SGHNT and CDR2 is YENEEA. DNA for the CDR3: TGTGCCAGCAGCCTCTCCGACAGGGGACTCCAAGAGACCCAGTACTTC. Translation: CASSLSDRGLQETQYF.

The genes are TRBV4-2 and TRBJ2-1, with D perhaps matching TRBD1 or TRBD2 (6 bases each). The CDR3 runs 14 residues. Germline values: CDR1 LGHNA, CDR2 YNFKEQ. The V gene lost 4 bases and the J gene lost 8 bases, with 15 bases spanning the gap. The CDR3 DNA reads as TGTGCCAGCAGCCTCTCTCTGGGGGGCGATGAGCAGTTCTTC. Amino acid sequence: CASSLSLGGDEQFF.

In its sample, this clone was seen a few times. This CDR3 is CSVVGQGVGELFF. The CDR3 DNA follows: TGCAGCGTTGTGGGTCAGGGGGTCGGGGAGCTGTTTTTT. The chain links TRBV29-1 to TRBJ2-2; TRBD1 aligns across 7 bases. CDR1 is SQVTM, CDR2 ANQGSEA, per germline. The V segment lost 4 bases and the J segment 7 bases; nucleotides outside the gene matches: 6. There are 13 residues in the CDR3.

This clone was observed a handful of times. This chain links TRBV23-1 with TRBJ2-3, with TRBD2 identical over 8 bases. TRBV23-1 is an open reading frame whose function is uncertain. The V segment lost 0 bases and the J segment 0 bases; nucleotides outside the gene matches: 2. CDR3 length equals 16 residues. The CDR3 reads CASSQSLAVSTDTQYF. Written as DNA, the CDR3 is TGCGCCAGCAGTCAATCACTAGCGGTGAGCACAGATACGCAGTATTTT.

The CDR3 loop reads CASSQATGTYEQYF. Written as DNA, the CDR3 is TGCGCCAGCAGCCAAGCGACGGGGACTTACGAGCAGTACTTC. V usage is TRBV4-1 and J usage is TRBJ2-7, with a weak D call TRBD2 (6 bases). This CDR3 region has 14 residues. V lost 1 base and J 4 bases, leaving 11 bases between the germline ends. The V gene's germline CDR1 is MGHRA and CDR2 YSYEKL.

The chain links TRBV5-1 to TRBJ1-1; 7 nucleotides match TRBD1. Germline values: CDR1 SGHRS, CDR2 YFSETQ. V lost 5 bases and J lost 4; bases outside the gene matches: 2. The CDR3 runs 12 residues. The CDR3 region has the DNA TGCGCCAGCAGACAGGGGAGCACTGAAGCTTTCTTT. It yields the protein CASRQGSTEAFF.

The chain employs TRBV7-2 and TRBJ2-5; D call uncertain. The CDR3 is made up of 14 amino acids. Germline CDR1 SGHTA, CDR2 FQGNSA. Between the trimmed V and J ends, which lost 0 bases and 0 bases, there was a span of 5 bases. CDR3 DNA: TGTGCCAGCAGCTTAGCACGGTACCAAGAGACCCAGTACTTC. Translating it yields CASSLARYQETQYF.

The genes are TRBV9 and TRBJ2-3; no reliable D call. The CDR3 is 14 residues long. Per germline, CDR1 SGDLS and CDR2 YYNGEE. Trimming left V 0 bases short and J 6 bases short, with 11 bases between. The CDR3 DNA reads TGTGCCAGCAGCGTAGGATTCTCGGTGGATACGCAGTATTTT. The encoded protein is CASSVGFSVDTQYF.